A selection of T cell receptor beta chains follows, all from one sample in a study of blood T cell repertoires in COVID-19. The table came from immunoSEQ multiplex PCR; TCRdb's copy has only in-frame clones and leaves some out. The sample carries some 160,000 clones, approximately 83% recorded once. Specimen: peripheral blood. The receptors originated from a man aged 65 to 79 with active or convalescent COVID-19. The CDR3 runs from the conserved cysteine through the conserved F or W. D genes are given only for firm matches. Size is stated for part of the rows, as once, few or many counts, or as a class when the clone is expanded.

d_call	clone_size	v_call	j_call	cdr3_nt	cdr3_aa
TRBD2	.	TRBV10-3	TRBJ2-7	TGTGCCATCAGTGAGTCTATTAGCGGGGGGACGGACGAGCAGTACTTC	CAISESISGGTDEQYF
.	.	TRBV19	TRBJ1-1	TGTGCCAGTAGTATAGGCAGGGGTGGCACTGAAGCTTTCTTT	CASSIGRGGTEAFF
.	.	TRBV5-4	TRBJ2-3	TGTGCCAGCAGTCCGACAGGTGCTTCAGATACGCAGTATTTT	CASSPTGASDTQYF
TRBD2	.	TRBV7-2	TRBJ2-5	TGTGCCAGCAGCCTCCTAGCGGGAGTGGGGGAGACCCAGTACTTC	CASSLLAGVGETQYF
.	.	TRBV7-9	TRBJ2-5	TGTGCCAGCAGCCTCGGGGTACAAGAGACCCAGTACTTC	CASSLGVQETQYF
.	.	TRBV5-1	TRBJ2-7	TGCGCCAGCAGCTTGGTTGGCAGGAACTCCTACGAGCAGTACTTC	CASSLVGRNSYEQYF
TRBD1	.	TRBV5-4	TRBJ2-3	TGTGCCAGCAGCGTGGGGGGCGGGACAGGGCTTACAGATACGCAGTATTTT	CASSVGGGTGLTDTQYF
TRBD2	.	TRBV18	TRBJ2-2	TGTGCCACCACGCTGGCTAGCGGACTCGAGAACACCGGGGAGCTGTTTTTT	CATTLASGLENTGELFF
TRBD1	.	TRBV19	TRBJ2-3	TGTGCCAGTAGTATAACAGGGGGCGCGGCAGATACGCAGTATTTT	CASSITGGAADTQYF
.	.	TRBV7-8	TRBJ1-2	TGTGCCAGCAGCTTACAGGTTTTGGATGGCTACACCTTC	CASSLQVLDGYTF
.	.	TRBV27	TRBJ1-5	TGTGCCAGCAGCCGGGGACTAGACAGTAGCAATCAGCCCCAGCATTTT	CASSRGLDSSNQPQHF
.	.	TRBV28	TRBJ2-2	TGTGCCAGCAGCTTGAACACCGGGGAGCTGTTTTTT	CASSLNTGELFF
.	.	TRBV4-3	TRBJ1-1	TGCGCCAGCAGCCAAGAGTGGAGGGGTCGGGGAGCTTTCTTT	CASSQEWRGRGAFF
.	once	TRBV7-2	TRBJ1-2	TGTGCCAGCAGCTTAAGAGCGGGGTTCGACTATGGCTACACCTTC	CASSLRAGFDYGYTF
TRBD1	.	TRBV5-4	TRBJ2-1	TGTGCCAGCAGCTGGAGGGGACAGGACAATGAGCAGTTCTTC	CASSWRGQDNEQFF
TRBD1	.	TRBV6-2/TRBV6-3	TRBJ2-7	TGTGCCAGCAGCGGCACAGGGGCGGGCTCCTACGAGCAGTACTTC	CASSGTGAGSYEQYF
.	.	TRBV6-4	TRBJ1-4	TGTGCCAGCAGTCGAGAACTTTACGATGAAAAACTGTTTTTT	CASSRELYDEKLFF
TRBD2	.	TRBV4-2	TRBJ2-2	TGTGCCAGCAGCCAACCTGCGGGGGGACTAAACACCGGGGAGCTGTTTTTT	CASSQPAGGLNTGELFF
TRBD1	.	TRBV6-5	TRBJ2-1	TGTGCCAGCAGCCGGGAACAGGGGAATGAGCAGTTCTTC	CASSREQGNEQFF